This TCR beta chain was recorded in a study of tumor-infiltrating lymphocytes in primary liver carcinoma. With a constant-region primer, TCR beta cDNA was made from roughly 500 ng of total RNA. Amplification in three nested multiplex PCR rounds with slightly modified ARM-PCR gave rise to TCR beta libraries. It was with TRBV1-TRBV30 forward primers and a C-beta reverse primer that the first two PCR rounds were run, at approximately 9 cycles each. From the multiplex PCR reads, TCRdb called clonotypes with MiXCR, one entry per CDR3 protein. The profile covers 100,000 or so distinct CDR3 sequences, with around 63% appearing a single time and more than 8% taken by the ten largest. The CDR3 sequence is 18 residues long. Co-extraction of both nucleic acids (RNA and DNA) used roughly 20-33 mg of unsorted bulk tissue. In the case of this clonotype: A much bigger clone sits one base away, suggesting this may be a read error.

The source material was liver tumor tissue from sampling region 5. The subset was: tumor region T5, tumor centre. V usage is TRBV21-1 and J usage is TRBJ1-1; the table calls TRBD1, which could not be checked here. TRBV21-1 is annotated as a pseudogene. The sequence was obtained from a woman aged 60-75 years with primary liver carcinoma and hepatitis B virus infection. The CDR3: CASYFSFGGRGENTGAFF. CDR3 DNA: TGTGCCAGCTACTTTTCTTTCGGGGGCCGGGGGGAGAACACTGGAGCTTTCTTT.